This T cell receptor (beta chain) was sequenced for a study of cytomegalovirus exposure and HLA in healthy donors (dated by TCRdb to about 2017). Notes on the research overall: An earlier analysis of approximately 590 of the donors reported more than 250 Gb of sequence data and some 100 million unique TCR beta sequences from about 179 million T cells. Roughly 300 gigabases of sequencing data and around 80 million unique TCR sequences made up an early release that covered approximately 700 HLA-typed donors. The genetic ancestry cluster associated with self-reported Caucasian donors included 81% of the roughly 400 genotyped donors. The study aimed to test whether cataloging public T cell receptors could reveal signatures of past pathogen exposure. The study used immunosequencing to profile the T cell repertoires of hundreds of subjects and linked those repertoires to cytomegalovirus serostatus. Besides the first cohort of more than 650 subjects, a separate validation cohort made up of over 95 different subjects was used. To predict cytomegalovirus infection status, the study brought together high-throughput TCR immunosequencing, statistical association of individual TCRs with disease status, and machine learning. A later analysis re-analyzed previously published TCR beta repertoires from approximately 700 donors and added high-resolution HLA genotyping to study TCR occurrence patterns. Rather than drawing on any new phenotypic data, the later analysis identified candidate immune exposures from TCR beta sequences and the way those sequences occurred across donors. An earlier analysis of 587 of the donors used high-throughput TCR beta sequencing to judge whether each TCR beta V gene segment behaved as functional or pseudogenic. Alongside the repertoire data, information on donor age, sex, ethnicity and CMV serostatus was compiled. A later genetic analysis used genome-wide SNP genotypes for about 60% of the 666 donors, treating that subset as a discovery cohort. All discovery cohort repertoires had been generated on a single sequencing platform. HLA typing covered class I and class II loci at four-digit resolution. Typing coverage differed by locus: A, B, C, DRB1 and DQB1 were typed in about 629-640 donors, DQA1 in approximately 520, DPA1 in 600 to 610, and DPB1 in approximately 450. Four to six DR-DQ haplotypes were handled as single units for association and clustering, since linkage in the cohort was strong. On average, approximately 250,000 unique TCR beta nucleotide sequences were sequenced per donor among 398 genotyped donors of the cohort, with about 19% of those sequences being non-productive. Results and caveats for the whole study, not just this receptor: In a later analysis, HLA-associated TCR beta chains were found to be more clonally expanded and to have lower generation probabilities than equally common non-associated chains. It was suggested by the authors that the approach could potentially be generalized to other disease states and immunological phenotypes. About 15 rarely observed V segments, including chromosome 9 orphons, were excluded from the earlier analysis of approximately 500 of the donors because counts were too low. Several of the top co-occurrence clusters appeared to be linked to parvovirus B19, influenza, CMV and Epstein-Barr virus, according to a later analysis. For the cohort, immune exposure information was limited to CMV serostatus. Because some donors lacked HLA typing at each locus, the association tests relied only on the typed subset. A later analysis associated 16,951 TCR beta sequences with specific HLA alleles at a false discovery rate of 0.05. In vitro tests confirmed that three of the cytomegalovirus-associated TCR beta chains recognize cytomegalovirus antigens. Across donors, most TCR sequences were observed very rarely, whereas some public TCRs were present in many individuals. According to a later genetic analysis, donors in an Asian-associated ancestry cluster had fewer N-insertions in productive TCRs than the approximately 700-donor mean. In the study, around 150 TCR beta chains were listed as associated with cytomegalovirus. Assigning TCR associations to individual alleles was difficult when HLA alleles, especially DR and DQ, strongly co-occurred. Because the 87-base-pair reads could not distinguish some IMGT-functional V segments, including TRBV6-2 and TRBV6-3, those segments were excluded. A later analysis found that TCR association rates varied across HLA loci, with DRB1 alleles showing the most associated TCRs and HLA-C alleles the fewest. Roughly uniform sequencing depth across donors was assumed in presence/absence analyses, although this assumption may not hold. Linkage disequilibrium might explain the correlated functional status among segregating V segments, but an unknown experimental factor could not be excluded. The classifier was reported to diagnose cytomegalovirus status with high specificity and sensitivity in both the original cohort and the validation cohort. Broadly in line with IMGT annotations, most TCR beta V segments showed up in productive rearrangements about 90% or about 30% of the time in an earlier analysis of several hundred of the donors. A further reported finding was that TCR beta sequences accurately predicted the HLA-A and HLA-B alleles for most subjects in the first cohort. In a later genetic analysis, a missense DCLRE1C variant was associated with V-gene and J-gene trimming of TCR beta chains, and the association was replicated in an independent cohort. The sequencing pipeline was judged likely to have produced a cluster of highly shared sequence variants as a technical artifact. A later analysis found that most CMV-associated TCR beta chains appeared HLA-restricted, with HLA associations seemingly driven largely by CMV exposure. This cohort had only TCR beta chains sequenced, and the lack of alpha or paired-chain data limited which features could be detected.

In total, just over 650 healthy bone marrow donors made up the cohort. At the time of sampling, all cohort members were nominally healthy, though unrecorded immune exposures were likely present. The donor tested CMV seronegative and was one of the 352 seronegative cohort members. Each donor provided a peripheral blood sample, and peripheral blood mononuclear cells were used for TCR beta sequencing. Genomic DNA was extracted from the blood cell samples with the Qiagen DNeasy Blood Extraction Kit. On this clone itself: Its antigen is unknown. Per-nucleotide qualities are absent, and no much larger clonotype sits a single base away.

The germline V gene encodes CDR1 LGHNA and CDR2 YNFKEQ. CDR3 length: 14 amino acids, cysteine to phenylalanine. Of the read, only the CDR3 DNA is kept; its 42 bases are in frame from base 1. V loses 2 bases at its end and J loses 4 bases; junction bases beyond the gene matches: 2. The library relied on the immunoSEQ multiplex PCR assay. For the multiplex PCR, a mixture combining 60 forward primers for TCR Vbeta segments and 13 reverse primers for TCR Jbeta segments was used. A multiplex PCR assay on genomic DNA amplified the CDR3 region of rearranged TCR beta genes. The Illumina HiSeq System was used to sequence the amplified TCR beta libraries as 87-base-pair reads. On the authors' methods: A later analysis tallied 70 million to 100 million unique TCR beta chains across the 666 repertoires, and around 12 million of those chains were shared by two or more donors. Raw reads were error-corrected and collapsed into unique sequences by a nearest-neighbor algorithm in which closely related sequences were merged to remove PCR and sequencing errors. Alignment of CDR3 sequences to IMGT reference sequences was used to assign V, D and J gene segments. For a sequence to be retained, at least a six-nucleotide match to both a V gene segment and a J gene segment was required. A rearrangement counted as productive if the CDR3 had no stop codons and remained in frame with V and J, and every other rearrangement counted as non-productive. CDR3 was defined by IMGT convention, running from the second conserved V-encoded cysteine to the conserved J-encoded phenylalanine. Sequences without an unambiguous match to a single V gene segment were excluded from the earlier analysis of about 600 of the donors. In an earlier analysis of approximately 500 of the donors, a V segment was called functional when productive rearrangements were above 56.7%, and segregating when the standard deviation between donors exceeded 5%. To diagnose cytomegalovirus status from the catalog of TCR beta chain sequences, a statistical classification framework was built. In a later analysis, V and J genes were assigned by comparing TCR nucleotide sequences against IMGT/GENE-DB human TR gene sequences. The TCRdist pipeline was used in a later analysis to assign CDR3 sequences and most-parsimonious VDJ recombination scenarios. A later analysis defined each TCR beta chain by its CDR3 amino acid sequence plus V-gene family, and excluded reads lacking a unique V-gene family. A later analysis removed 550 to 700 highly shared, low-generation-probability nucleotide sequences to deal with suspected cross-contamination and a sequencing artifact. In a later analysis, a clonal expansion index was calculated for each public chain from normalized within-repertoire ranks of inferred template counts. A later analysis computed generation probabilities with a VDJ recombination model fitted to out-of-frame rearrangements, and checked the results against IGoR. Hypergeometric tests were used in a later analysis to score TCR-TCR, TCR-HLA and TCR-CMV co-occurrence, with a repertoire-size bias correction applied to the TCR pairs. A later analysis estimated false discovery rates by permuting HLA or CMV assignments 20 times. In a later analysis, co-occurring TCRs were grouped using DBSCAN, with TCRdist sequence similarity added in when clustering inside HLA-allele-positive subsets. Repertoires with fewer than 30,000 or more than 120,000 public chains, plus five repertoires with anomalous nucleotide sharing, were excluded from co-occurrence clustering. The source is immuneACCESS, and TCRdb retained only in-frame sequences with V and J called. Part of the clones is not carried over; for the studies checked, unresolved V genes explain less than half of this, and the remainder is unexplained. The D gene and trimming were derived from the DNA, and the V and J assignments and clone size from that table. This sample holds some 150,000 clones; 78% were observed only once. The ten largest clones add up to about 2.5% of the sample.

The sequence was obtained from a male donor in good health and CMV-seronegative. Sequencing input: PBMCs. This sequence uses TRBV4-2 and TRBJ2-3; 8 nucleotides in the junction match TRBD2. For the CDR3, the sequence is CASSQRTSPDTQYF. The sequence in DNA is TGTGCCAGCAGCCAAAGGACTAGCCCAGATACGCAGTATTTT.